The 25 T cell receptor beta chains below all came from one sample that was sequenced in a study of control samples from healthy donors and cancer patients (dated by TCRdb to the early 2020s). Library method: the immunoSEQ multiplex PCR assay. The table was pulled from immuneACCESS by TCRdb, which kept in-frame rearrangements only. Such tables lose some clones; where checked, under half of the loss comes from unresolved V genes, and the rest has no known cause. The sample has some 140,000 clones on record, around nine tenths of them singletons. In total, the top ten clones hold approximately 9.4% of the sample. Input material: blood. All receptors come from a woman in her thirties in good health.

Only one count was recorded for this clone. J is TRBJ2-3 and V is TRBV6-4, with 12 bases fitting TRBD2. The CDR3 spans 22 residues. Germline assignment: CDR1 MRHNA and CDR2 SNTAGT. V trimming: 2 bases; J trimming: 4 bases; junction bases outside the gene matches: 22. The CDR3 sequence: CASSDGGFGALGLAGRADTQYF. The CDR3 DNA reads TGTGCCAGCAGTGACGGGGGATTCGGGGCCCTAGGACTAGCGGGACGTGCAGATACGCAGTATTTT.

The V gene is TRBV7-2, the J gene TRBJ1-6; tentative D call: TRBD1 (6 bases). The CDR3 length is 15 residues. V lost 6 bases to trimming and J lost 5 bases, with 14 bases between them. Germline V lookup: CDR1 SGHTA, CDR2 FQGNSA. The DNA for the CDR3 is TGTGCCAGCAGACTACAGGGTTTAAATAATTCACCCCTCCACTTT. This encodes CASRLQGLNNSPLHF.

J is TRBJ2-7 and V is TRBV19; D unclear. Germline CDR1 reads LNHDA; CDR2 reads SQIVND (reference sequence). V lost 10 bases, J lost 2 bases, and 15 bases lay in between. The CDR3 is 13 amino acids. CDR3 region: CATARTETYEQYF. CDR3 in DNA: TGTGCCACGGCTCGGACGGAAACCTACGAGCAGTACTTC.

In this sample, this clone turned up once. Other DNA sequences in this sample translate to the same CDR3. The CDR3 DNA is TGTGCCAGCAGCGTAGTAGGGGGCTCTGGAAACACCATATATTTT. Protein: CASSVVGGSGNTIYF. The genes are TRBV9 and TRBJ1-3, with D maybe TRBD1 (6 bases). The CDR3 length is 15 residues. Germline assignment: CDR1 SGDLS and CDR2 YYNGEE. V lost 0 bases to trimming and J lost 0 bases, with 7 bases between them.

This clone came up a few times. This chain connects TRBV9 to TRBJ2-3, with 13 bases that match TRBD2. Germline V gene lookup returns CDR1 SGDLS and CDR2 YYNGEE. The CDR3 covers 16 residues. Trimming took 3 bases from V and 2 from J; bases not matched to a gene: 3. The DNA for the CDR3 is TGTGCCAGCAGCGGGACTAGCGGGAGTGTCACAGATACGCAGTATTTT. Encoded protein: CASSGTSGSVTDTQYF.

This clone was seen a handful of times. The chain carries TRBV5-1 and TRBJ2-3; maybe TRBD2 (6 bases). Looked up from germline, CDR1 is SGHRS and CDR2 is YFSETQ. The CDR3 consists of 13 residues. The ends were cut back, 6 bases at V and 2 bases at J, with 10 bases in the middle. CDR3 residues: CASIGLNTDTQYF. CDR3 in DNA: TGCGCCAGCATAGGACTAAACACAGATACGCAGTATTTT.

The chain couples TRBV2 to TRBJ1-1, with a tentative D call TRBD1 (6 bases). The CDR3 spans 16 residues. Germline V gene sequence: CDR1 SNHLY, CDR2 FYNNEI. V was clipped by 2 bases and J by 2 bases, with 15 bases between them. CDR3 DNA sequence: TGTGCCAGCAGTGAACTGGGGGGGCGAGGTAACACTGAAGCTTTCTTT. The encoded protein is CASSELGGRGNTEAFF.

This chain joins TRBV29-1 and TRBJ1-3; D gene ambiguous. Trimming took 4 bases from V and 2 from J, leaving 9 bases between them. The CDR3 is 13 amino acids. In germline, CDR1 is SQVTM, CDR2 ANQGSEA. The CDR3 protein is CSVGRATGNTIYF. As DNA, the CDR3 is TGCAGCGTTGGTAGGGCCACTGGAAACACCATATATTTT.

CDR3 nucleotide sequence: TGTGCCACCCTGACACCGGGACGGAATAATTCACCCCTCCACTTT. Its protein is CATLTPGRNNSPLHF. The rearrangement links TRBV28 to TRBJ1-6, with D maybe TRBD1 (5 bases). Deletions cut 10 bases from V and 5 bases from J, with 18 bases between. The germline V gene encodes CDR1 MDHEN and CDR2 SYDVKM. The CDR3 has 15 residues. The whole variable domain, filled in from reference TRBV28 and TRBJ1-6, reads DVKVTQSSRYLVKRTGEKVFLECVQDMDHENMFWYRQDPGLGLRLIYFSYDVKMKEKGDIPEGYSVSREKKERFSLILESASTNQTSMYLCATLTPGRNNSPLHFGNGTRLTVT.

V usage is TRBV7-2 and J usage is TRBJ1-5; D remains ambiguous. Trimming shortened V by 2 bases and J by 4 bases, and 6 bases separated the two germline ends. CDR3 length equals 13 residues. Germline V gene data show CDR1 as SGHTA and CDR2 as FQGNSA. The CDR3 region has the DNA TGTGCCAGCAGCTTAAGTGGGAATCAGCCCCAGCATTTT. Amino acid sequence: CASSLSGNQPQHF.

The rearrangement links TRBV28 to TRBJ1-1; D gene unclear. Trimming cost V 8 bases and J 5 bases, with 15 bases left between them. From germline, CDR1 is MDHEN and CDR2 SYDVKM. This CDR3 has 13 amino acids. For the CDR3, the DNA is TGTGCCAGCCTTCATACCCGAGGGACTGAAGCTTTCTTT. Amino acids: CASLHTRGTEAFF.

J is TRBJ2-6 and V is TRBV5-6; D is perhaps TRBD1 or TRBD2 (5 bases each). The CDR3 extends over 15 amino acids. The V gene lost 0 bases and the J gene lost 2 bases, with 6 bases spanning the gap. Germline V gene data show CDR1 as SGHDT and CDR2 as YYEEEE. CDR3 loop: CASSLVGAGANVLTF. DNA of the CDR3: TGTGCCAGCAGCTTGGTGGGGGCTGGGGCCAACGTCCTGACTTTC.

This CDR3 reads CASSYLTGKNTEAFF. The CDR3 DNA sequence: TGTGCCAGCAGTTACTTGACAGGGAAGAACACTGAAGCTTTCTTT. The J gene is TRBJ1-1, the V gene TRBV6-6; 7 positions agree with TRBD1. J was trimmed by 1 base and V by 1 base; bases with no gene match: 3. This CDR3 spans 15 amino acids. From germline, CDR1 is MNHNY and CDR2 SVGAGI (reference sequence).

J is TRBJ1-3 and V is TRBV28; D unresolved. This CDR3 region has 15 residues. Germline V gene lookup returns CDR1 MDHEN and CDR2 SYDVKM. The V and J ends lost 8 bases and 1 base respectively, with 15 bases between them. The CDR3 is CASATDPGSGNTIYF. The CDR3 DNA follows: TGTGCCAGCGCTACCGACCCGGGATCTGGAAACACCATATATTTT.

This chain uses TRBV27 with TRBJ1-5; TRBD1 agrees at 7 bases. Germline CDR1 and CDR2: MNHEY and SMNVEV (reference sequence). The CDR3 length is 15 residues. J gave up 2 bases and V 5 bases, and 6 bases lay outside the gene matches. CDR3 in amino acids: CASSPDRVGNQPQHF. CDR3 nucleotide sequence: TGTGCCAGCAGTCCCGACAGGGTGGGCAATCAGCCCCAGCATTTT.

This chain joins TRBV12-5 and TRBJ1-6, with unresolved D. This CDR3 is built from 11 residues. Per germline, CDR1 LGHNT and CDR2 FRNRAP. V dropped 3 bases and J dropped 10 bases, with 4 bases sitting between them. In DNA, the CDR3 is TGTGCTAGTGGTTTTTGGTCACCCCTCCACTTT. The encoded protein is CASGFWSPLHF.

The V and J genes are TRBV12-3 or TRBV12-4 and TRBJ1-1; D remains unclear. The CDR3 loop spans 13 amino acids. Trimming stripped 6 bases from V and 5 bases from J, with 13 bases between. The CDR3 loop is CASSGPLRTEAFF. CDR3 nucleotides: TGTGCCAGCAGCGGGCCCCTTCGGACTGAAGCTTTCTTT.

The chain combines TRBV5-1 with TRBJ1-1; a possible D gene is TRBD1 (6 bases). The germline V gene encodes CDR1 SGHRS and CDR2 YFSETQ. V lost 4 bases to trimming and J lost 0 bases, with 10 bases between them. This CDR3 is built from 14 residues. The CDR3 DNA is TGCGCCAGCAGCCCGGACAGCCTGAACACTGAAGCTTTCTTT. Its translation is CASSPDSLNTEAFF.

This clone came up once. The chain links TRBV5-6 to TRBJ2-7, with D perhaps matching TRBD1 (6 bases). The germline V and J ends were trimmed by 0 bases and 4 bases, with 11 bases remaining between them. Germline CDR1 and CDR2: SGHDT and YYEEEE. There are 14 residues in the CDR3. CDR3 in DNA: TGTGCCAGCAGCTTGGGCTGGGGGCCATACGAGCAGTACTTC. Translation gives CASSLGWGPYEQYF.

The chain has TRBV14 and TRBJ1-6; D remains ambiguous. V was cut by 6 bases and J by 6 bases, with 9 bases left in between. The germline CDR1 and CDR2 sequences are SGHDN and FVKESK. The CDR3 loop spans 13 amino acids. The CDR3 region is CASRASSNSPLHF. As DNA, the CDR3 is TGTGCCAGCAGAGCCTCGTCTAATTCACCCCTCCACTTT.

This chain connects TRBV11-2 to TRBJ2-2; D is uncertain. The germline V gene has CDR1 SGHAT and CDR2 FQNNGV. The V end was cut by 5 bases, the J end by 6 bases, with 16 bases between. This CDR3 region has 15 residues. CDR3 loop: CASSALTVVSGELFF. CDR3 nucleotide sequence: TGTGCCAGCAGCGCCCTCACAGTGGTGTCCGGGGAGCTGTTTTTT.

CDR3: CASSDERKVHEQYF. CDR3 DNA: TGCGCCAGCAGCGACGAAAGAAAGGTCCACGAGCAGTACTTC. The rearrangement joins TRBV5-1 to TRBJ2-7; no clear D gene. CDR1 SGHRS and CDR2 YFSETQ come from the germline V gene. The CDR3 sequence is 14 residues long. V was trimmed by 4 bases and J by 5 bases, leaving 16 bases between them. The full variable domain, completed using reference TRBV5-1 and TRBJ2-7, is KAGVTQTPRYLIKTRGQQVTLSCSPISGHRSVSWYQQTPGQGLQFLFEYFSETQRNKGNFPGRFSGRQFSNSRSEMNVSTLELGDSALYLCASSDERKVHEQYFGPGTRLTVT.

This chain joins TRBV29-1 and TRBJ1-4, with D perhaps TRBD1 (6 bases). Germline CDR1 and CDR2: SQVTM and ANQGSEA. The CDR3 sequence is 15 residues long. V was cut by 6 bases and J by 6 bases, with 20 bases left in between. Here the CDR3 reads CSVGIGGPWDEKLFF. Written as DNA, the CDR3 is TGCAGCGTGGGTATAGGGGGTCCCTGGGATGAAAAACTGTTTTTT.

The chain employs TRBV5-1 and TRBJ1-2; 8 bases line up with TRBD1. The CDR3 has 15 residues. V lost 4 bases, J lost 8 bases, and 13 bases stayed unmatched. From germline, CDR1 is SGHRS and CDR2 YFSETQ. The CDR3 DNA is TGCGCCAGCAGCCTCTCCACAGGGGGAGCGGAAGGCTACACCTTC. Protein: CASSLSTGGAEGYTF.

As to this clone: The sample carries other DNA sequences with the same CDR3. The V and J genes are TRBV6-5 and TRBJ2-1, with 9 bases that match TRBD2. Germline assignment: CDR1 MNHEY and CDR2 SVGAGI. The CDR3 sequence is 15 residues long. With V trimmed by 8 bases and J by 2 bases, 7 bases remained unmatched. CDR3 in DNA: TGTGCCAGCGATTTAGCGGGAGAGGCCTACAATGAGCAGTTCTTC. Protein product: CASDLAGEAYNEQFF.